This T cell receptor beta chain stems from a study of blood T cells in healthy people across ages. CDR3 length equals 14 residues. The V end was cut by 0 bases, the J end by 5 bases, with 8 bases between. CDR1 LGHDT and CDR2 YNNKEL come from the germline V gene (reference sequence). A sample-barcoded 5' primer and a J-beta primer mix were used in a second PCR of about 7 to 12 cycles. TCRdb re-called the 5' RACE reads through MiXCR, storing one row per CDR3 protein. The table records about 730,000 distinct CDR3 sequences, roughly two fifths of them present only once. This TCR derives from a woman aged 60-75 years in good health. The rearrangement links TRBV3-1 to TRBJ1-5; the D is unclear. The sequenced material came from blood. The CDR3 DNA reads as TGTGCCAGCAGCCAAGATAAAGCTTATCAGCCCCAGCATTTT. Translated, it gives CASSQDKAYQPQHF.